Listed below are T cell receptor beta chains from one sample, sequenced in a study of T cell repertoires in cytomegalovirus infection. TCRdb fed the reads into MiXCR, producing one record per CDR3 protein. The table lists 550,000 to 850,000 distinct CDR3 sequences, about 33% of them singletons, with around a sixth in the top ten. What these receptors recognize is not known. Sample: cultured PBMCs, taken from culture after CMV antigen stimulation. These receptors came from a human donor in good health (CMV status not recorded). Some clones in this sample may be carry-over from other donors' samples. Both conserved end residues are part of each CDR3. D genes are given only for firm matches. Expanded clones get a size class; other rows say once, few or many, or leave the size out.

v_gene	abundance	d_gene	j_gene	CDR3aa	CDR3nt
TRBV18	NA	NA	TRBJ2-5	CASSAGADGETQYF	TGTGCCAGCTCCGCTGGAGCGGACGGGGAGACCCAGTACTTC
TRBV12-3/TRBV12-4	once	NA	TRBJ2-5	CASRPDSENQYF	TGTGCCAGCAGGCCGGACTCAGAGAACCAGTACTTC
TRBV12-3/TRBV12-4	few	NA	TRBJ2-3	CASTLRRASDTQYF	TGTGCCAGCACCCTGAGACGGGCGAGTGATACGCAGTATTTT
TRBV10-3	NA	TRBD2	TRBJ2-3	CAISGTSGDTDTQYF	TGTGCCATCAGTGGAACCAGCGGGGACACAGATACGCAGTATTTT
TRBV28	few	NA	TRBJ2-3	CASSFPRWGRGNNTQYF	TGTGCCAGCAGTTTTCCTAGGTGGGGCAGGGGAAACAATACGCAGTATTTT
TRBV28	NA	NA	TRBJ2-1	CAIGYSTNNEQFF	TGTGCCATTGGGTATAGCACAAACAATGAGCAGTTCTTC
TRBV7-2	few	NA	TRBJ2-1	CASSLNKISYNEQFF	TGTGCCAGCAGTCTTAACAAAATCTCCTACAATGAGCAGTTCTTC
TRBV7-9	NA	TRBD2	TRBJ2-1	CASDTGTSSYNEQFF	TGTGCCAGCGACACCGGGACTAGTTCTTACAATGAGCAGTTCTTC
TRBV6-2/TRBV6-3	NA	TRBD2	TRBJ2-5	CASSENNSGGETQYF	TGTGCCAGCAGTGAAAATAACAGCGGGGGGGAGACCCAGTACTTC
TRBV5-4	NA	NA	TRBJ2-3	CASSLFTDSTDTQYF	TGTGCCAGCAGCTTGTTCACGGACAGCACAGATACGCAGTATTTT
TRBV18	NA	NA	TRBJ1-1	CASSPRQQPMMNTEAFF	TGTGCCAGCTCACCACGACAGCAGCCCATGATGAACACTGAAGCTTTCTTT
TRBV7-9	NA	NA	TRBJ1-2	CASSPSAGPLNYGYTF	TGTGCCAGCAGCCCCTCCGCAGGGCCCCTTAACTATGGCTACACCTTC
TRBV10-3	few	TRBD1	TRBJ2-7	CAISADRVSSYEQYF	TGTGCCATCAGTGCGGACAGGGTGAGCTCCTACGAGCAGTACTTC
TRBV7-2	many	NA	TRBJ1-5	CASSPPGTRDQPQHF	TGTGCCAGCAGCCCGCCCGGGACACGAGATCAGCCCCAGCATTTT
TRBV6-2/TRBV6-3	NA	TRBD1	TRBJ2-6	CASSPTGQGNSGANVLTF	TGTGCCAGCAGTCCAACTGGACAGGGAAACTCTGGGGCCAACGTCCTGACTTTC
TRBV7-2	NA	TRBD1	TRBJ1-1	CASSHFGTGGGRTEAFF	TGTGCCAGCAGCCATTTCGGGACAGGGGGCGGGAGAACTGAAGCTTTCTTT
TRBV20-1	NA	NA	TRBJ1-2	CSAGGDIRGYTF	TGCAGTGCAGGCGGAGACATTAGGGGCTACACCTTC
TRBV7-2	many	NA	TRBJ2-7	CASSLASGLIYEQYF	TGTGCCAGCAGCTTAGCTAGCGGTCTGATCTACGAGCAGTACTTC
TRBV7-2	many	TRBD1	TRBJ1-2	CASSLYRGQGYTF	TGTGCCAGCAGCTTGTACAGGGGGCAGGGCTACACCTTC
TRBV7-2	NA	TRBD1	TRBJ1-4	CASSKGGSFGKLFF	TGTGCCAGCAGCAAAGGGGGCTCTTTTGGAAAACTGTTTTTT
TRBV6-5	few	TRBD1	TRBJ1-2	CASTPKGTANYGYTF	TGTGCCAGCACTCCCAAGGGGACAGCTAACTATGGCTACACCTTC
TRBV19	NA	NA	TRBJ2-1	CASSSPGGPDIYEQFF	TGTGCCAGTAGTTCCCCCGGGGGGCCTGATATCTATGAGCAGTTCTTC
TRBV19	NA	TRBD1	TRBJ2-7	CASSPGRTGWNEQYF	TGTGCCAGTAGTCCGGGGAGGACAGGGTGGAACGAGCAGTACTTC
TRBV7-2	NA	TRBD2	TRBJ2-1	CASSLLVGGPWNEQFF	TGTGCCAGCAGCTTATTGGTGGGAGGGCCGTGGAATGAGCAGTTCTTC
TRBV28	few	TRBD2	TRBJ2-7	CASELTRTSGSRYF	TGTGCCAGCGAATTGACCCGGACTAGCGGGAGTCGGTACTTC
TRBV4-1	few	TRBD2	TRBJ2-3	CASSQGRLAGYTDTQYF	TGCGCCAGCAGCCAGGGGAGACTAGCGGGTTACACAGATACGCAGTATTTT
TRBV15	NA	NA	TRBJ1-1	CATSRILQIPNTEAFF	TGTGCCACCAGCAGGATACTACAGATCCCGAACACTGAAGCTTTCTTT
TRBV2	NA	TRBD1	TRBJ1-1	CASRRGPGGNPTEAFF	TGTGCCAGCAGGAGGGGTCCAGGGGGCAACCCCACTGAAGCTTTCTTT
TRBV19	NA	NA	TRBJ2-7	CASSWSESYEQYF	TGTGCCAGTAGTTGGTCAGAGTCCTACGAGCAGTACTTC
TRBV3-1	few	TRBD2	TRBJ2-7	CASSETSDYEQYF	TGTGCCAGCAGCGAAACTAGCGACTACGAGCAGTACTTC
TRBV6-1	NA	TRBD1	TRBJ1-1	CASSSGTDTEAFF	TGTGCCAGCAGTTCCGGGACAGACACTGAAGCTTTCTTT
TRBV10-3	NA	TRBD2	TRBJ2-3	CAIAGGSTDTQYF	TGTGCCATCGCGGGGGGTAGCACAGATACGCAGTATTTT
TRBV7-9	NA	NA	TRBJ1-1	CASSPKPGTNTEAFF	TGTGCCAGCAGCCCGAAGCCGGGAACGAACACTGAAGCTTTCTTT